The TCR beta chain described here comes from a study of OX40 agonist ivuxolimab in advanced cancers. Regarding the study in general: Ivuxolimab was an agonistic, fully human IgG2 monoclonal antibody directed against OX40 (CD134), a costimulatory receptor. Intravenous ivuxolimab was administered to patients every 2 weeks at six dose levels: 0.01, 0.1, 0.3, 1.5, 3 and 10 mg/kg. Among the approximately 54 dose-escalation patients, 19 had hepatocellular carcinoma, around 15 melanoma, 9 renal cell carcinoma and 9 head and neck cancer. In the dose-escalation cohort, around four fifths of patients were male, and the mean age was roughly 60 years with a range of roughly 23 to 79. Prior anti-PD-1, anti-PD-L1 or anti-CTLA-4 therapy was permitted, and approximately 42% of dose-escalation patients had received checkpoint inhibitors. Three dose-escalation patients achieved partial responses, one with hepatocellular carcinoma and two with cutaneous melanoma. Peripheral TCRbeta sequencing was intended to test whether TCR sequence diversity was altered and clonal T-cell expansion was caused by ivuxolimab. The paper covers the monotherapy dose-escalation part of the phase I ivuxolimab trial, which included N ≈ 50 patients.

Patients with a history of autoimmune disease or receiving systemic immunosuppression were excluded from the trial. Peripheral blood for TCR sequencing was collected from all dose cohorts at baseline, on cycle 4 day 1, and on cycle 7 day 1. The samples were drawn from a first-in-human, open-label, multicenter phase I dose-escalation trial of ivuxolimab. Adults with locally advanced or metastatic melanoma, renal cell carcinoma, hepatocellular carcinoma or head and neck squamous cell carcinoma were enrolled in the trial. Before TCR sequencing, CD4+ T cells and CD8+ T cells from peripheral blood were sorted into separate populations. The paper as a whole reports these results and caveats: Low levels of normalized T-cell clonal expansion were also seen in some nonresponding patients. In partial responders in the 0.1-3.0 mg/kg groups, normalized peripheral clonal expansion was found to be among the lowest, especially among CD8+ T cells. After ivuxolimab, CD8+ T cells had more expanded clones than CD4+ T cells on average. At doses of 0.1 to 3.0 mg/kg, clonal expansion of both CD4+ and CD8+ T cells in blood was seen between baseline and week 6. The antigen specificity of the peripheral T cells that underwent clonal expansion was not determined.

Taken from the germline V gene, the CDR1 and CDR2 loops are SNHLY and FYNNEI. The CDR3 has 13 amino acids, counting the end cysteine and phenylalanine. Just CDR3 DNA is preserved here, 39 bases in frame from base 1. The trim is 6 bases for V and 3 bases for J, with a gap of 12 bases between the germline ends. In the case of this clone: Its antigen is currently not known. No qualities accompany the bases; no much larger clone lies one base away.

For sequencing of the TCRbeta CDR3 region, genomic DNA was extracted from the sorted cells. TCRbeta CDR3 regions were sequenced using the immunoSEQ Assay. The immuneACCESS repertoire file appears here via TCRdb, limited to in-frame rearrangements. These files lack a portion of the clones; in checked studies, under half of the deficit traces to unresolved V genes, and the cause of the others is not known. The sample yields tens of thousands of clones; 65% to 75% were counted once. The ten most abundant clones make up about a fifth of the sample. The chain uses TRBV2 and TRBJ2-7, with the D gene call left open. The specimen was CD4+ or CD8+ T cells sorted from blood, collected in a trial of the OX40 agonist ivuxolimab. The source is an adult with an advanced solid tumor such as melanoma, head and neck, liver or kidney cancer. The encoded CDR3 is CASRRQPLYEQYF. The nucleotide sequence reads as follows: TGTGCCAGCAGACGGCAGCCGCTCTACGAGCAGTACTTC.